The text below deals with one TCR beta chain. Under the authors' procedure: Estimation of nucleated cell counts relied on the amplification of reference gene primers. Assay used: immunoSEQ multiplex PCR; TCRdb lists only in-frame clones, some missing. V and J calls and clone size are given by that table; D and trimming were obtained from the DNA. Found here are just over 250,000 clones, around nine tenths of them singletons; the top ten hold around 9.5%. This sample was taken from a study of blood T cell repertoires in COVID-19. About the research overall: Specimens from acute and convalescent COVID-19 originated in the United States, Italy and Spain. The cDNA or gDNA used as material had been derived from T cells, B-cell-depleted T cells, or PBMCs.

Germline-derived CDR1 and CDR2 are SGHKS and YYEKEE (reference sequence). The CDR3 is made up of 16 amino acids. Trimming cost V 2 bases and J 6 bases; bases outside gene matches: 13. Sequencing was done on a sample of peripheral blood. The receptor's source is a man aged 40-49 years who had recovered from COVID-19. The chain employs TRBV5-5 and TRBJ2-7; TRBD1 agrees at 8 bases. CDR3 amino acids: CASSFQGAVFYTEQYF. The CDR3, as DNA: TGTGCCAGCAGCTTCCAGGGGGCCGTCTTTTATACCGAGCAGTACTTC. The entire variable domain, with the rest obtained from reference TRBV5-5 and TRBJ2-7, is as follows: DAGVTQSPTHLIKTRGQQVTLRCSPISGHKSVSWYQQVLGQGPQFIFQYYEKEERGRGNFPDRFSARQFPNYSSELNVNALLLGDSALYLCASSFQGAVFYTEQYFGPGTRLTVT.